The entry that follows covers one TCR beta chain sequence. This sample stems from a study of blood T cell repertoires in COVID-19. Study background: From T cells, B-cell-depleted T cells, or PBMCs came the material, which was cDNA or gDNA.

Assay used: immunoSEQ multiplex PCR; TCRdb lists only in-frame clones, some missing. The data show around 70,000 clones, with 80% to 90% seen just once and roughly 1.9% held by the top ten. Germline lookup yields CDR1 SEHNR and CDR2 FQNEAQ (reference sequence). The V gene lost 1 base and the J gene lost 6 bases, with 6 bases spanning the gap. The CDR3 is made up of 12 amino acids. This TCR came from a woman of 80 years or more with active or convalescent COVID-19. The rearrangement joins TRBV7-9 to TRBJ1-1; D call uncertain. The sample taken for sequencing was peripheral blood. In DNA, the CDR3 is TGTGCCAGCAGCTTAGATTTCGCTGAAGCTTTCTTT. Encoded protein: CASSLDFAEAFF.